These 21 T cell receptor beta chains originate from one sample sequenced in a study of cytomegalovirus exposure and HLA in healthy donors. The PCR contained 60 Vbeta and 13 Jbeta primers. Repertoires were generated with immunoSEQ multiplex PCR, while TCRdb's copy carries only in-frame clones and drops some. The profile shows a few hundred thousand clones, around 89% of them singletons. Sequencing was performed on PBMCs. The origin of the receptors is a woman aged 18-30 years in good health and CMV-seronegative.

Comments on this clone: The junction shows a germline mismatch at one end, possibly a read error. The chain recombines TRBV2 with TRBJ1-2; 8 positions agree with TRBD1. The germline CDR1 and CDR2 sequences are SNHLY and FYNNEI. The CDR3 extends over 14 amino acids. The CDR3 is CASSIRQGRYVYTF. The CDR3 DNA is TGTGCCAGCAGCATTCGACAGGGGCGATATGTCTACACCTTC.

The CDR3 reads CASSIGGHGNYGYTF. CDR3 nucleotide sequence: TGTGCCAGTAGTATAGGAGGGCACGGAAACTATGGCTACACCTTC. The chain employs TRBV19 and TRBJ1-2; no clear D. This CDR3 is built from 15 residues. The ends were cut back, 1 base at V and 2 bases at J, with 11 bases in the middle. Germline lookup yields CDR1 LNHDA and CDR2 SQIVND (reference sequence).

The DNA for the CDR3 is TGTGCCATCAGTGAGTCGGGACAACTCCACGAGCAGTACTTC. This translates into CAISESGQLHEQYF. The rearrangement uses TRBV10-3 and TRBJ2-7, with a possible D match to TRBD1 (6 bases). The CDR3 loop spans 14 amino acids. V lost 0 bases, J lost 5 bases, and 11 bases lay in between. CDR1 ENHRY and CDR2 SYGVKD come from the germline V gene.

This clone came up a few times. This rearrangement joins TRBV6-6 to TRBJ2-3; 9 bases fit TRBD2. The CDR3 is made up of 15 amino acids. The germline V gene encodes CDR1 MNHNY and CDR2 SVGAGI (reference sequence). V shed 5 bases, J shed 2 bases, and the junction held 5 bases outside the gene matches. This chain's CDR3 is CASSGAGGYTDTQYF. The DNA for the CDR3 is TGTGCCAGCAGTGGGGCGGGAGGGTACACAGATACGCAGTATTTT.

This rearrangement joins TRBV5-6 to TRBJ2-5; 15 nucleotides align to TRBD2. The germline gives CDR1 SGHDT, CDR2 YYEEEE. There are 18 residues in the CDR3. The V segment lost 4 bases and the J segment 4 bases; nucleotides outside the gene matches: 11. The CDR3 region is CASSIPPGLAGGSETQYF. The CDR3 DNA is TGTGCCAGCAGCATCCCGCCGGGACTAGCGGGGGGCTCAGAGACCCAGTACTTC.

The V gene is TRBV4-2, the J gene TRBJ1-2; D uncertain. This CDR3 contains 17 residues. Germline V gene data show CDR1 as LGHNA and CDR2 as YNFKEQ. Trimming stripped 3 bases from V and 7 bases from J, with 24 bases between. The CDR3 loop reads CASSQAAARGDYGGYTF. CDR3 coding DNA: TGTGCCAGCAGCCAGGCGGCGGCGCGGGGAGACTACGGTGGCTACACCTTC.

Comments on this clone: The sample has other DNA sequences that encode this CDR3 too. The rearrangement links TRBV15 to TRBJ1-2, with D possibly TRBD1 on 6 matching bases. The length of the CDR3 is 14 residues. Germline V gene data show CDR1 as LNHNV and CDR2 as YYDKDF (reference sequence). Trimming cost V 0 bases and J 2 bases, with 7 bases left between them. CDR3 bases: TGTGCCACCAGCAGAGATAGGGGGAACTATGGCTACACCTTC. It yields the protein CATSRDRGNYGYTF.

About this clone: The junction and the germline gene differ at one end; a read error may be behind it. The V gene is TRBV6-5, the J gene TRBJ2-3; D gene uncertain. The CDR3 is 12 amino acids. The germline CDR1 and CDR2 sequences are MNHEY and SVGAGI. The CDR3 protein is CASNYVVDTQYF. The CDR3 bases are TGTGCCAGCAATTACGTCGTAGATACGCAGTATTTT.

V and J are TRBV6-1 and TRBJ2-6; perhaps TRBD2 as D (5 bases). V lost 1 base, J lost 3 bases, and 10 bases lay in between. The CDR3 loop spans 16 amino acids. Looked up from germline, CDR1 is MNHNS and CDR2 is SASEGT. CDR3 protein: CASSEGPAGGANVLTF. The CDR3 region has the DNA TGTGCCAGCAGTGAAGGGCCGGCGGGTGGGGCCAACGTCCTGACTTTC.

This chain links TRBV7-9 with TRBJ2-2, with a tentative D call TRBD2 (5 bases). This CDR3 region has 16 residues. The V and J ends lost 5 bases and 0 bases respectively, with 13 bases between them. Germline V lookup: CDR1 SEHNR, CDR2 FQNEAQ (reference sequence). CDR3 amino acids: CASSPPGSANTGELFF. CDR3 DNA sequence: TGTGCCAGCAGCCCGCCGGGGTCCGCGAACACCGGGGAGCTGTTTTTT.

This clone has only a few counts. V usage is TRBV19 and J usage is TRBJ1-2; D gene unclear. CDR3 size: 16 residues. Germline V gives CDR1 LNHDA, CDR2 SQIVND (reference sequence). V was cut by 6 bases and J by 8 bases, with 25 bases left in between. The CDR3 DNA sequence: TGTGCCAGTAGCTCCCCCCGGGATTTTCAAAGAGGGGGCTACACCTTC. Translating it yields CASSSPRDFQRGGYTF. The complete variable domain, with remaining parts taken from reference TRBV19 and TRBJ1-2, reads DGGITQSPKYLFRKEGQNVTLSCEQNLNHDAMYWYRQDPGQGLRLIYYSQIVNDFQKGDIAEGYSVSREKKESFPLTVTSAQKNPTAFYLCASSSPRDFQRGGYTFGSGTRLTVV.

The V and J genes are TRBV5-1 and TRBJ2-7; TRBD1 is a possible D gene (5 bases). Germline V lookup: CDR1 SGHRS, CDR2 YFSETQ. The V and J ends lost 0 bases and 2 bases respectively, with 9 bases between them. This CDR3 comprises 14 residues. The CDR3 region is CASSLDDSPYEQYF. CDR3 nucleotides: TGCGCCAGCAGCTTGGACGACAGCCCCTACGAGCAGTACTTC. Combining the CDR3 with reference TRBV5-1 and TRBJ2-7 gives the whole variable domain KAGVTQTPRYLIKTRGQQVTLSCSPISGHRSVSWYQQTPGQGLQFLFEYFSETQRNKGNFPGRFSGRQFSNSRSEMNVSTLELGDSALYLCASSLDDSPYEQYFGPGTRLTVT.

This chain uses TRBV9 with TRBJ2-1; TRBD2 agrees at 7 bases. CDR3 length: 17 residues. The junction had 15 bases not matched to a gene; V was cut back by 1 base and J by 8 bases. Germline V gene data show CDR1 as SGDLS and CDR2 as YYNGEE. CDR3 DNA sequence: TGTGCCAGCAGCGTATTAGGCGGGGGAATTTCGTCCGATGAGCAGTTCTTC. Translation gives CASSVLGGGISSDEQFF.

The chain combines TRBV5-1 with TRBJ2-5; 11 bases are shared with TRBD1. CDR1 and CDR2 (germline): SGHRS, YFSETQ. This CDR3 is built from 15 residues. V lost 0 bases, J lost 5 bases, and 3 bases stayed unmatched. The CDR3 nucleotides read TGCGCCAGCAGCTTGGGGACAGGGGGCGTCGAGACCCAGTACTTC. This sequence encodes CASSLGTGGVETQYF.

The V gene is TRBV1, the J gene TRBJ2-2; TRBD2 is taken as the D call from the table, unchecked against the DNA. TRBV1 is termed a pseudogene. The CDR3 has 17 amino acids. The CDR3 sequence: CTSSPPRSGSHTGELFF. DNA for the CDR3: TGCACCAGCAGCCCCCCGCGGAGCGGGAGTCACACCGGGGAGCTGTTTTTT.

The gene calls are TRBV10-3 and TRBJ2-3, with 7 positions matching TRBD2. Unmatched junction bases numbered 6, after V lost 0 bases and J lost 0 bases. Germline V lookup: CDR1 ENHRY, CDR2 SYGVKD. This CDR3 has 17 amino acids. The CDR3 sequence: CAISESTASGSTDTQYF. As DNA, the CDR3 is TGTGCCATCAGTGAGTCGACGGCTAGCGGTAGCACAGATACGCAGTATTTT.

The gene calls are TRBV4-1 and TRBJ2-7, with D perhaps matching TRBD1 (5 bases). The germline gives CDR1 MGHRA, CDR2 YSYEKL. The CDR3 sequence is 15 residues long. Between the trimmed V and J ends, which lost 3 bases and 3 bases, there was a span of 15 bases. CDR3 sequence reads: CASSQKYTDSYEQYF. In nucleotides, the CDR3 is TGCGCCAGCAGCCAGAAATATACAGACAGCTACGAGCAGTACTTC.

V is TRBV10-1 and J is TRBJ2-2; D ambiguous. The CDR3 runs to 14 residues. Per the germline V gene, CDR1 is WNHNN and CDR2 is SYGVQD (reference sequence). The germline V and J ends were trimmed by 5 bases and 2 bases, with 9 bases remaining between them. In DNA, the CDR3 is TGCGCCAGCAGTATCACGGGTAACACCGGGGAGCTGTTTTTT. This gives the protein CASSITGNTGELFF.

V gene TRBV4-1 combines with J gene TRBJ2-3; D is ambiguous. Per the germline V gene, CDR1 is MGHRA and CDR2 is YSYEKL. Trimming pared 4 bases from V and 5 bases from J, leaving 4 bases between. CDR3 length equals 11 residues. The DNA of the CDR3 is TGCGCCAGCAGCCGTCGAGATACGCAGTATTTT. Its protein product is CASSRRDTQYF.

This chain links TRBV6-5 with TRBJ1-6; a possible D gene is TRBD1 (6 bases). V was pared by 5 bases and J by 10 bases, with 15 bases between. The CDR3 contains 14 residues. Germline V gene data show CDR1 as MNHEY and CDR2 as SVGAGI. The CDR3 loop is CASSKQGRDSPLHF. The CDR3 DNA sequence: TGTGCCAGCAGTAAACAGGGAAGGGACTCACCCCTCCACTTT.

The chain couples TRBV27 to TRBJ2-7; D is ambiguous. This CDR3 comprises 12 residues. V shed 3 bases and J shed 6 bases, with 9 bases lying between them. Looked up from germline, CDR1 is MNHEY and CDR2 is SMNVEV (reference sequence). The CDR3 loop reads CASSFSPGEQYF. In nucleotides, the CDR3 is TGTGCCAGCAGTTTTTCTCCGGGCGAGCAGTACTTC.